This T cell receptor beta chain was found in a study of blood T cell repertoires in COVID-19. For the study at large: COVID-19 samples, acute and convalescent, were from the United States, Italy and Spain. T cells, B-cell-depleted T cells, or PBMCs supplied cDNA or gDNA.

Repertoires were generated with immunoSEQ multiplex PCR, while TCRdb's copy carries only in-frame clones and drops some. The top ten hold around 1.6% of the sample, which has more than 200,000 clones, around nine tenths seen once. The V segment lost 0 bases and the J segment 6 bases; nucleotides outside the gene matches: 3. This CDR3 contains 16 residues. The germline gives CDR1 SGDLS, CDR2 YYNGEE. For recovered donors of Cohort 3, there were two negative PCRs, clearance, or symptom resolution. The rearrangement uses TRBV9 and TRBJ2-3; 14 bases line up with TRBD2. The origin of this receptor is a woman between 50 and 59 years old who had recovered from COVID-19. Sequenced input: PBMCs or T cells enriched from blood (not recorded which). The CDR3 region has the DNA TGTGCCAGCAGCGTAGGACTAGCGGGAGGGCCGGATACGCAGTATTTT. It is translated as CASSVGLAGGPDTQYF. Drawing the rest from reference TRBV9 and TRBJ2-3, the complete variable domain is DSGVTQTPKHLITATGQRVTLRCSPRSGDLSVYWYQQSLDQGLQFLIQYYNGEERAKGNILERFSAQQFPDLHSELNLSSLELGDSALYFCASSVGLAGGPDTQYFGPGTRLTVL.